Listed here are 27 T cell receptor beta chains from one sample, sequenced in a study of cytomegalovirus exposure and HLA in healthy donors. Use of 60 Vbeta and 13 Jbeta primers characterized the PCR. Produced via immunoSEQ multiplex PCR; TCRdb's table is partial and in-frame only. The repertoire holds 65,000 to 85,000 clones, with under 80% as singletons. The sample consisted of PBMCs. The source is a male donor in good health and CMV-seropositive.

The chain links TRBV30 to TRBJ2-7; possible D gene TRBD2, 5 bases. CDR1 and CDR2 (germline): GTSNPN, SVGIG (reference sequence). The CDR3 loop spans 16 amino acids. Deletions cut 0 bases from V and 5 bases from J, with 20 bases between. The CDR3 spells CAWSVLGEGLPNEQYF. In DNA form, the CDR3 reads TGTGCCTGGAGTGTACTCGGGGAAGGCTTACCTAACGAGCAGTACTTC.

The chain is built from TRBV7-3 and TRBJ2-1; D may be TRBD1 (5 bases). V lost 5 bases and J 13 bases, leaving 18 bases between the germline ends. The CDR3 totals 13 residues. Germline-derived CDR1 and CDR2 are SGHTA and FQGTGA. DNA of the CDR3: TGTGCCAGCAGCCTCACCTTTCCGACAGTTCAGTTCTTC. Amino acids: CASSLTFPTVQFF.

The V and J genes are TRBV1 and TRBJ2-1; the D segment call TRBD2 is taken from the table without a DNA check. TRBV1 is a pseudogene segment. The CDR3 runs 18 residues. Here the CDR3 reads CTSSQVTSGRAHYNEQFF. CDR3 nucleotides: TGCACCAGCAGCCAAGTTACTAGCGGGAGGGCCCACTACAATGAGCAGTTCTTC.

This clone was seen a single time. V is TRBV5-4 and J is TRBJ2-7, with 7 bases fitting TRBD2. Germline CDR1 reads SGHNT; CDR2 reads YYREEE (reference sequence). V dropped 0 bases and J dropped 0; count of bases not matched to a gene: 6. This CDR3 spans 16 amino acids. The DNA for the CDR3 is TGTGCCAGCAGCTTGGAGAGGCCTAGCGGCTCCTACGAGCAGTACTTC. Protein: CASSLERPSGSYEQYF. The full variable domain, rest sourced from reference TRBV5-4 and TRBJ2-7, is ETGVTQSPTHLIKTRGQQVTLRCSSQSGHNTVSWYQQALGQGPQFIFQYYREEENGRGNFPPRFSGLQFPNYSSELNVNALELDDSALYLCASSLERPSGSYEQYFGPGTRLTVT.

The rearrangement uses TRBV6-1 and TRBJ1-5; D is ambiguous. CDR3 size: 12 residues. Germline V gene sequence: CDR1 MNHNS, CDR2 SASEGT. The V gene lost 7 bases and the J gene lost 11 bases, with 15 bases spanning the gap. The CDR3 sequence is CASNVVSSAQHF. The CDR3 nucleotides read TGTGCCAGCAATGTCGTAAGTTCGGCCCAGCATTTT.

The genes are TRBV7-7 and TRBJ2-5; 7 positions match TRBD2. Germline CDR1 is SSHAT and CDR2 is FNYEAQ (reference sequence). The trim removed 6 bases at V and 5 bases at J, leaving 15 bases unmatched. The CDR3 is made up of 16 amino acids. The CDR3 loop is CASSQAGTSYGETQYF. CDR3 in DNA: TGTGCCAGCAGTCAAGCGGGGACGTCATATGGGGAGACCCAGTACTTC.

This clone occurred once. The chain combines TRBV9 with TRBJ1-5; D gene ambiguous. V was trimmed by 3 bases and J by 0 bases, leaving 7 bases between them. Germline lookup yields CDR1 SGDLS and CDR2 YYNGEE. The CDR3 loop spans 14 amino acids. In nucleotides, the CDR3 is TGTGCCAGCAGCGAAGACATTAGCAATCAGCCCCAGCATTTT. This translates into CASSEDISNQPQHF.

The genes are TRBV7-2 and TRBJ2-5; TRBD2 agrees at 7 bases. Germline CDR1 is SGHTA and CDR2 is FQGNSA. CDR3 length equals 15 residues. The trim removed 0 bases at V and 5 bases at J, leaving 6 bases unmatched. The CDR3 loop is CASSLAGGIRETQYF. The DNA for the CDR3 is TGTGCCAGCAGCTTAGCGGGGGGGATCCGGGAGACCCAGTACTTC.

The chain links TRBV7-2 to TRBJ2-1, with 7 bases lining up with TRBD2. The trim removed 5 bases at V and 5 bases at J, leaving 6 bases unmatched. This CDR3 comprises 14 residues. CDR1 is SGHTA, CDR2 FQGNSA, per germline. The CDR3 coding sequence is TGTGCCAGCAGCCCCGGGACTAAAAACAATGAGCAGTTCTTC. Translating it yields CASSPGTKNNEQFF.

The chain uses TRBV6-6 and TRBJ2-7; 11 bases are shared with TRBD2. The germline V gene encodes CDR1 MNHNY and CDR2 SVGAGI (reference sequence). This CDR3 is built from 15 residues. J lost 0 bases, V lost 6 bases, and 4 bases had no gene match. The CDR3 nucleotides are TGTGCCAGCAGCGGAACTAGCGGGGGCTCCTACGAGCAGTACTTC. This encodes CASSGTSGGSYEQYF.

The rearrangement links TRBV5-1 to TRBJ2-1; 7 nucleotides match TRBD1. The length of the CDR3 is 13 residues. Germline V gene sequence: CDR1 SGHRS, CDR2 YFSETQ. V trimming: 3 bases; J trimming: 10 bases; junction bases outside the gene matches: 7. This CDR3 is CASSYDRVGEQFF. The CDR3 DNA is TGCGCCAGCAGCTACGACAGGGTCGGGGAGCAGTTCTTC.

V is TRBV9 and J is TRBJ1-3, with 10 bases lining up with TRBD1. The germline CDR1 and CDR2 sequences are SGDLS and YYNGEE. The CDR3 runs 15 residues. V shed 5 bases and J 2 bases; nucleotides not matched to a gene: 4. In nucleotides, the CDR3 is TGTGCCAGCAGGGCCGGGACAGGGGCTGGAAACACCATATATTTT. Translation: CASRAGTGAGNTIYF.

This chain uses TRBV6-1 with TRBJ2-5, with 7 bases lining up with TRBD1. V was pared by 2 bases and J by 5 bases, with 5 bases of the junction left unmatched. The CDR3 is 14 residues long. The V gene's germline CDR1 is MNHNS and CDR2 SASEGT. The CDR3 region has the DNA TGTGCCAGCAGTGAAAGCTACAGGGGTGAGACCCAGTACTTC. Residues: CASSESYRGETQYF.

The chain couples TRBV7-2 to TRBJ2-3; 8 nucleotides align to TRBD2. The germline V gene has CDR1 SGHTA and CDR2 FQGNSA. The V and J ends lost 6 bases and 1 base, in that order; junction bases with no gene match: 6. The length of the CDR3 is 15 residues. The CDR3 DNA reads TGTGCCAGCAGACCAGCGGGGGCCCGCACAGATACGCAGTATTTT. It translates to CASRPAGARTDTQYF.

This chain joins TRBV27 and TRBJ2-6, with TRBD1 matching 7 bases. CDR3 length equals 16 residues. With V trimmed by 8 bases and J by 1 base, 8 bases remained unmatched. Per the germline V gene, CDR1 is MNHEY and CDR2 is SMNVEV (reference sequence). The CDR3 DNA follows: TGTGCCAGCGCCAATATACAGGGGTCTGGGGCCAACGTCCTGACTTTC. Translation gives CASANIQGSGANVLTF. Looking up the rest from reference TRBV27 and TRBJ2-6 gives the full variable domain: EAQVTQNPRYLITVTGKKLTVTCSQNMNHEYMSWYRQDPGLGLRQIYYSMNVEVTDKGDVPEGYKVSRKEKRNFPLILESPSPNQTSLYFCASANIQGSGANVLTFGAGSRLTVL.

The CDR3 here is CASSLPNRGNQPQHF. CDR3 DNA: TGTGCCAGTAGTCTCCCAAACAGGGGGAATCAGCCCCAGCATTTT. This sequence joins TRBV19 and TRBJ1-5; 8 bases agree with TRBD1. With 5 bases clipped from V and 4 bases from J, the junction kept 7 bases outside the gene matches. The CDR3 contains 15 residues. Germline-derived CDR1 and CDR2 are LNHDA and SQIVND (reference sequence).

The chain employs TRBV7-8 and TRBJ2-1; 12 bases map to TRBD2. The length of the CDR3 is 16 residues. Germline loops: CDR1 SGHVS, CDR2 FQNEAQ. V was clipped by 5 bases and J by 11 bases; unmatched bases: 13. CDR3 sequence reads: CASSLIHLTSGSKQFF. For the CDR3, the DNA is TGTGCCAGCAGCCTAATACATTTGACTAGCGGGAGCAAGCAGTTCTTC.

In this sample, this clone turned up once. V and J are TRBV18 and TRBJ1-1; D is ambiguous. This CDR3 spans 15 amino acids. Between the trimmed V and J ends, which lost 2 bases and 6 bases, there was a span of 16 bases. Per germline, CDR1 KGHSH and CDR2 LQKENI. CDR3 region: CASSPFGESVAEAFF. As DNA, the CDR3 is TGTGCCAGCTCACCATTCGGGGAGAGCGTCGCTGAAGCTTTCTTT.

The rearrangement links TRBV30 to TRBJ2-1; TRBD2 agrees at 11 bases. The ends lost 2 bases at V and 8 bases at J; junction bases unmatched: 8. There are 15 residues in the CDR3. Germline V lookup: CDR1 GTSNPN, CDR2 SVGIG (reference sequence). The CDR3 DNA follows: TGTGCCTGGAGTCGGGGTAGCGGGAGGGCACATGAGCAGTTCTTC. Protein: CAWSRGSGRAHEQFF.

The chain joins TRBV5-1 to TRBJ2-7; D might be TRBD1 (6 bases). V was shortened by 6 bases and J by 1 base, with 17 bases between the two germline ends. Germline V gives CDR1 SGHRS, CDR2 YFSETQ. This CDR3 contains 15 residues. The CDR3 DNA is TGCGCCAGCAAACAGGGTATACCCGTGTCCTACGAGCAGTACTTC. This codes for CASKQGIPVSYEQYF.

The CDR3 loop is CALKLTTGELFF. The CDR3 coding sequence is TGTGCCCTTAAACTCACCACCGGGGAGCTGTTTTTT. The chain recombines TRBV10-3 with TRBJ2-2; no reliable D call. Trimming stripped 11 bases from V and 4 bases from J, with 11 bases between. This CDR3 region has 12 residues. CDR1 is ENHRY and CDR2 is SYGVKD in the germline V gene.

This sequence joins TRBV27 and TRBJ1-5; 7 nucleotides line up with TRBD1. The V gene's germline CDR1 is MNHEY and CDR2 SMNVEV (reference sequence). The CDR3 sequence is 15 residues long. Losses at the gene ends were 5 bases for V and 3 bases for J; bases not matched to a gene: 7. The CDR3 DNA reads TGTGCCAGCAGTCCCCCGGGACAGTTCAATCAGCCCCAGCATTTT. It yields the protein CASSPPGQFNQPQHF.

The chain joins TRBV25-1 to TRBJ2-1, with TRBD2 matching over 10 bases. Trimming cost V 6 bases and J 9 bases; bases outside gene matches: 8. Germline lookup yields CDR1 MGHDK and CDR2 SYGVNS. The CDR3 runs 14 residues. The CDR3 DNA follows: TGTGCCAGCAGACCGAGCGGGGGGGCCGGTGAGCAGTTCTTC. Amino acids: CASRPSGGAGEQFF.

J is TRBJ1-4 and V is TRBV4-3, with 7 nucleotides matching TRBD1. Germline assignment: CDR1 LGHNA and CDR2 YSLEER. Trimming cost V 2 bases and J 3 bases; bases outside gene matches: 3. CDR3 length: 15 amino acids. Here the CDR3 reads CASSQNRGPNEKLFF. For the CDR3, the DNA is TGCGCCAGCAGCCAAAACAGGGGACCTAATGAAAAACTGTTTTTT.

The chain recombines TRBV5-4 with TRBJ2-7; a possible D gene is TRBD2 (5 bases). CDR1 and CDR2 (germline): SGHNT, YYREEE (reference sequence). The length of the CDR3 is 12 residues. The V gene lost 4 bases and the J gene lost 2 bases, with 7 bases spanning the gap. The CDR3: CASSRGTYEQYF. The CDR3 DNA reads TGTGCCAGCAGCCGAGGGACCTACGAGCAGTACTTC.

This rearrangement joins TRBV5-1 to TRBJ2-7; 9 bases line up with TRBD2. This CDR3 region has 17 residues. Germline loops: CDR1 SGHRS, CDR2 YFSETQ. J lost 4 bases, V lost 4 bases, and 15 bases had no gene match. The CDR3 nucleotides read TGCGCCAGCAGCCTGGGGGGGTTGGCGCGGGAGGGTTACGAGCAGTACTTC. Translated: CASSLGGLAREGYEQYF.

The rearrangement uses TRBV14 and TRBJ2-1; 9 bases are a match to TRBD1. The V gene's germline CDR1 is SGHDN and CDR2 FVKESK. The V segment lost 4 bases and the J segment 4 bases; nucleotides outside the gene matches: 5. The CDR3 consists of 15 residues. The CDR3 loop reads CASSPLGTGYNEQFF. The DNA of the CDR3 is TGTGCCAGCAGCCCACTGGGGACAGGGTACAATGAGCAGTTCTTC. Based on the CDR3 plus reference TRBV14 and TRBJ2-1, the full variable domain is EAGVTQFPSHSVIEKGQTVTLRCDPISGHDNLYWYRRVMGKEIKFLLHFVKESKQDESGMPNNRFLAERTGGTYSTLKVQPAELEDSGVYFCASSPLGTGYNEQFFGPGTRLTVL.